The 28 T cell receptor beta chains below all came from one sample that was sequenced in a study of CD8+ T cells in alopecia areata. RNA extraction and reverse transcription yielded cDNA as sequencing template. Some clones are missing from TCRdb's copy, which holds only in-frame ones; the method was immunoSEQ multiplex PCR. The sample has roughly 60,000 clones, about half seen once. Treatment: oral pan-JAK inhibitor, 5-10 mg twice daily. The specimen comprised CD8+ T cells sorted from blood, sampled at approximately week 37, from a patient treated with tofacitinib. Receptor source: a human donor with alopecia areata.

The CDR3 is CAWDLVISPKAFF. DNA for the CDR3: TGTGCCTGGGACCTGGTTATATCTCCTAAAGCTTTCTTT. The chain links TRBV30 to TRBJ1-1; D is unclear. V lost 5 bases to trimming and J lost 9 bases, with 19 bases between them. The CDR3 is 13 amino acids. Germline V gene lookup returns CDR1 GTSNPN and CDR2 SVGIG (reference sequence).

This clone was counted between two and nine times. This chain connects TRBV4-1 to TRBJ2-7, with 8 bases identical to TRBD2. This CDR3 has 15 residues. CDR1 MGHRA and CDR2 YSYEKL come from the germline V gene. V dropped 1 base and J dropped 4; count of bases not matched to a gene: 6. The CDR3: CASSQGREEGYEQYF. DNA of the CDR3: TGCGCCAGCAGCCAAGGGCGGGAGGAGGGTTACGAGCAGTACTTC.

This clone occurred a few times. V is TRBV6-1 and J is TRBJ2-3, with no clear D. The germline V gene has CDR1 MNHNS and CDR2 SASEGT. This CDR3 region has 14 residues. Trimming removed 6 bases at V and 3 bases at J, with 13 bases between. The chain's CDR3 is CASRDRFGTDTQYF. Here the CDR3 DNA reads TGTGCCAGCAGAGATAGGTTCGGGACAGATACGCAGTATTTT.

This clone came up a few times. The rearrangement uses TRBV6-1 and TRBJ2-6, with D maybe TRBD2 (6 bases). V lost 4 bases to trimming and J lost 2 bases, with 9 bases between them. CDR1 is MNHNS and CDR2 is SASEGT in the germline V gene. The CDR3 covers 15 residues. CDR3 DNA: TGTGCCAGCAGTGGAACGGGGGCTGGGGCCAACGTCCTGACTTTC. It specifies CASSGTGAGANVLTF.

This clone was seen only a few times. The DNA of the CDR3 is TGCAGCGTTGAATTACCTAGCGGTTCCTACGAGCAGTACTTC. Translation gives CSVELPSGSYEQYF. This chain joins TRBV29-1 and TRBJ2-7, with 7 bases aligning to TRBD2. The length of the CDR3 is 14 residues. Germline V lookup: CDR1 SQVTM, CDR2 ANQGSEA. The trim removed 2 bases at V and 1 base at J, leaving 5 bases unmatched.

The chain recombines TRBV2 with TRBJ1-1; weak D call: TRBD1 (5 bases). CDR1 and CDR2 from the germline V gene are SNHLY and FYNNEI. The V and J ends lost 6 bases and 0 bases respectively, with 11 bases between them. This CDR3 has 14 amino acids. This CDR3 reads CASRTGHMNTEAFF. The CDR3 DNA reads as TGTGCCAGCAGGACCGGACACATGAACACTGAAGCTTTCTTT.

The chain has TRBV30 and TRBJ2-1; 10 bases are a match to TRBD2. The V gene end was trimmed by 0 bases and the J gene end by 7 bases; junction bases not matched to a gene: 0. The germline gives CDR1 GTSNPN, CDR2 SVGIG (reference sequence). The length of the CDR3 is 13 residues. The CDR3 protein is CAWSVLAGNEQFF. The CDR3 DNA follows: TGTGCCTGGAGTGTACTAGCGGGAAATGAGCAGTTCTTC.

This chain uses TRBV29-1 with TRBJ2-2, with TRBD1 identical over 10 bases. Germline V lookup: CDR1 SQVTM, CDR2 ANQGSEA. J lost 3 bases, V lost 4 bases, and 2 bases had no gene match. The CDR3 is 14 residues long. CDR3: CSVVGTGDTGELFF. The DNA of the CDR3 is TGCAGCGTTGTTGGGACAGGGGACACCGGGGAGCTGTTTTTT.

This clone turned up a few times. The CDR3 DNA reads TGCGCCAGCAACCATCCCCGCACAGGGGCGATGGGCCTCGAGCAGTACTTC. Translating it yields CASNHPRTGAMGLEQYF. V and J are TRBV5-1 and TRBJ2-7; 7 bases map to TRBD1. Germline assignment: CDR1 SGHRS and CDR2 YFSETQ. The CDR3 extends over 17 amino acids. The V segment lost 6 bases and the J segment 6 bases; nucleotides outside the gene matches: 21. The entire variable domain, with the rest obtained from reference TRBV5-1 and TRBJ2-7, is as follows: KAGVTQTPRYLIKTRGQQVTLSCSPISGHRSVSWYQQTPGQGLQFLFEYFSETQRNKGNFPGRFSGRQFSNSRSEMNVSTLELGDSALYLCASNHPRTGAMGLEQYFGPGTRLTVT.

This clone was observed once. The chain joins TRBV30 to TRBJ2-7; 11 bases are a match to TRBD2. The V segment lost 2 bases and the J segment 1 base; nucleotides outside the gene matches: 13. Per the germline V gene, CDR1 is GTSNPN and CDR2 is SVGIG (reference sequence). The CDR3 is 18 residues long. CDR3 sequence (DNA): TGTGCCTGGAGTCCTCGGACTAGCGGGCCCCTAGGTTCCTACGAGCAGTACTTC. Amino acid sequence: CAWSPRTSGPLGSYEQYF.

This sequence joins TRBV7-2 and TRBJ2-7, with TRBD2 matching 11 bases. V dropped 3 bases and J dropped 2; count of bases not matched to a gene: 3. This CDR3 region has 15 residues. Germline V gene lookup returns CDR1 SGHTA and CDR2 FQGNSA. This chain's CDR3 is CASSFTSGSPYEQYF. The CDR3 coding sequence is TGTGCCAGCAGCTTCACTAGCGGGAGCCCCTACGAGCAGTACTTC.

The V gene is TRBV7-9, the J gene TRBJ1-1, with 8 bases lining up with TRBD1. Germline-derived CDR1 and CDR2 are SEHNR and FQNEAQ (reference sequence). The length of the CDR3 is 13 residues. Germline trimming cut 6 bases from V and 3 bases from J; bases unmatched to any gene: 3. CDR3: CASRLQGDTEAFF. The CDR3, as DNA: TGTGCCAGCAGGTTACAGGGGGACACTGAAGCTTTCTTT.

The gene calls are TRBV7-9 and TRBJ2-7; D call uncertain. The V end lost 5 bases, the J end lost 1 base, and 12 bases lay between the germline ends. Germline V CDR1 and CDR2: SEHNR, FQNEAQ (reference sequence). This CDR3 is built from 14 residues. The CDR3 region is CASSPSELSYEQYF. CDR3 DNA: TGTGCCAGCAGCCCCTCGGAGTTATCCTACGAGCAGTACTTC.

This clone was counted only a few times. The chain has TRBV18 and TRBJ2-3; D gene ambiguous. CDR1 is KGHSH, CDR2 LQKENI, per germline. V lost 0 bases, J lost 1 base, and 5 bases lay in between. The CDR3 covers 14 residues. The CDR3 DNA sequence: TGTGCCAGCTCACCACCGGGTCGCACAGATACGCAGTATTTT. Translated, it gives CASSPPGRTDTQYF.

The chain carries TRBV30 and TRBJ1-1; no clear D. In germline, CDR1 is GTSNPN, CDR2 SVGIG (reference sequence). V dropped 1 base and J dropped 1 base, with 7 bases sitting between them. CDR3 length equals 13 residues. The CDR3 DNA sequence: TGTGCCTGGAGTGAAGGAGGGAACACTGAAGCTTTCTTT. Its translation is CAWSEGGNTEAFF.

V and J are TRBV19 and TRBJ1-5, with a tentative D call TRBD1 (5 bases). The CDR3 totals 15 residues. Looked up from germline, CDR1 is LNHDA and CDR2 is SQIVND (reference sequence). Trimming cost V 4 bases and J 3 bases, with 13 bases left between them. CDR3 sequence reads: CASSNWGRINQPQHF. Written as DNA, the CDR3 is TGTGCCAGTAGTAATTGGGGACGGATCAATCAGCCCCAGCATTTT. Looking up the rest from reference TRBV19 and TRBJ1-5 gives the full variable domain: DGGITQSPKYLFRKEGQNVTLSCEQNLNHDAMYWYRQDPGQGLRLIYYSQIVNDFQKGDIAEGYSVSREKKESFPLTVTSAQKNPTAFYLCASSNWGRINQPQHFGDGTRLSIL.

The chain employs TRBV7-9 and TRBJ2-5; TRBD1 might be the D (5 bases). Germline loops: CDR1 SEHNR, CDR2 FQNEAQ (reference sequence). The CDR3 spans 12 residues. V was trimmed by 10 bases and J by 2 bases, leaving 11 bases between them. The CDR3 bases are TGTGCCACCAGACAGCTACAAGAGACCCAGTACTTC. Its translation: CATRQLQETQYF.

This rearrangement joins TRBV9 to TRBJ1-4; 9 nucleotides line up with TRBD1. The V gene's germline CDR1 is SGDLS and CDR2 YYNGEE. CDR3 length: 15 amino acids. The ends lost 4 bases at V and 2 bases at J; junction bases unmatched: 3. CDR3 sequence (DNA): TGTGCCAGCAGCCCAGGACAGGGGACTAATGAAAAACTGTTTTTT. Translated: CASSPGQGTNEKLFF.

This clone appeared a few times. The chain is built from TRBV4-3 and TRBJ2-5; unclear D gene. V was clipped by 0 bases and J by 4 bases, with 12 bases between them. CDR3 length: 15 amino acids. In germline, CDR1 is LGHNA, CDR2 YSLEER. The CDR3 DNA reads as TGCGCCAGCAGCCAAGAACGTCGTATGGGAGAGACCCAGTACTTC. Amino acid sequence: CASSQERRMGETQYF.

The chain is built from TRBV5-1 and TRBJ2-1, with 8 nucleotides matching TRBD2. Germline V lookup: CDR1 SGHRS, CDR2 YFSETQ. The CDR3 spans 15 residues. V was clipped by 4 bases and J by 9 bases; unmatched bases: 12. CDR3 in DNA: TGCGCCAGCAGCCCCTCTTACGGGGGGGCGGGTGAGCAGTTCTTC. Protein product: CASSPSYGGAGEQFF.

There are a few counts of this clone. The rearrangement links TRBV29-1 to TRBJ2-5; D remains unclear. The CDR3 is 15 amino acids. Germline loops: CDR1 SQVTM, CDR2 ANQGSEA. The V and J ends lost 2 bases and 3 bases respectively, with 16 bases between them. CDR3 sequence reads: CSVETTVRPEETQYF. The CDR3 DNA is TGCAGCGTTGAAACAACAGTAAGGCCCGAAGAGACCCAGTACTTC.

The J gene is TRBJ2-3, the V gene TRBV7-9; no definite D call. This CDR3 comprises 12 residues. Germline CDR1 SEHNR, CDR2 FQNEAQ (reference sequence). Trimming stripped 5 bases from V and 5 bases from J, with 8 bases between. This CDR3 reads CASSPGRDTQYF. In nucleotides, the CDR3 is TGTGCCAGCAGCCCGGGCCGAGATACGCAGTATTTT.

V and J are TRBV6-1 and TRBJ2-3, with unresolved D. CDR3 length: 13 amino acids. Germline V CDR1 and CDR2: MNHNS, SASEGT. V was cut by 1 base and J by 5 bases, with 7 bases left in between. This chain's CDR3 is CASSEVGLDTQYF. CDR3 DNA sequence: TGTGCCAGCAGTGAAGTTGGGTTAGATACGCAGTATTTT.

The CDR3 DNA is TGTGCCAGTAGTTCGGCGGGGGCCTACGAGCAGTACTTC. Translated: CASSSAGAYEQYF. The V gene is TRBV19, the J gene TRBJ2-7; TRBD2 aligns across 7 bases. The CDR3 spans 13 residues. Germline CDR1 and CDR2: LNHDA and SQIVND (reference sequence). V dropped 5 bases and J dropped 2; count of bases not matched to a gene: 3.

This clone came up a few times. This rearrangement joins TRBV29-1 to TRBJ2-1, with 16 bases matching TRBD2. The V gene's germline CDR1 is SQVTM and CDR2 ANQGSEA. The ends lost 7 bases at V and 6 bases at J; junction bases unmatched: 6. The CDR3 consists of 15 residues. CDR3 region: CSDGGLAGGGNEQFF. CDR3 bases: TGCAGCGACGGGGGACTAGCGGGAGGGGGCAATGAGCAGTTCTTC.

This sequence joins TRBV9 and TRBJ2-7, with no clear D. The germline gives CDR1 SGDLS, CDR2 YYNGEE. This CDR3 has 14 residues. Trimming cost V 4 bases and J 6 bases, with 17 bases left between them. The chain's CDR3 is CASSPASNFFEQYF. In nucleotides, the CDR3 is TGTGCCAGCAGCCCCGCTAGTAACTTCTTCGAGCAGTACTTC.

The chain is built from TRBV30 and TRBJ2-2, with D unresolved. V was cut by 1 base and J by 2 bases, with 2 bases left in between. The CDR3 runs 12 residues. Germline V CDR1 and CDR2: GTSNPN, SVGIG (reference sequence). The CDR3 region has the DNA TGTGCCTGGAGTGACAACACCGGGGAGCTGTTTTTT. Translated, it gives CAWSDNTGELFF.

The rearrangement links TRBV14 to TRBJ2-2; 10 bases agree with TRBD2. There are 13 residues in the CDR3. Germline CDR1 and CDR2: SGHDN and FVKESK. The ends lost 8 bases at V and 4 bases at J; junction bases unmatched: 1. The CDR3 loop is CASSSGGTGELFF. For the CDR3, the DNA is TGTGCCAGCTCTAGCGGGGGCACCGGGGAGCTGTTTTTT.